This T cell receptor beta chain is from a study of blood T cell repertoires in COVID-19. Study details: Samples representing acute and convalescent COVID-19 were sourced from the United States, Italy and Spain. PBMCs, B-cell-depleted T cells, or T cells provided the cDNA or gDNA that made up the material.

The CDR3 consists of 16 residues. With 5 bases removed from V and 11 bases from J, the gap between germline ends came to 22 bases. Germline CDR1 is MDHEN and CDR2 is SYDVKM. In the study's own analysis: Quantification of nucleated cells was approximated via reference gene primer amplification. Assay: immunoSEQ multiplex PCR; the TCRdb copy retains only in-frame clones and omits some. D and trimming come from the DNA, and the V and J calls and clone size come from that table. Here the sample spans 250,000 to 350,000 clones, about four fifths being singletons. Seattle participants joined during active infection and were tracked over time.

Material for sequencing was peripheral blood. The rearrangement uses TRBV28 and TRBJ1-6, with D possibly TRBD1 on 5 matching bases. The clonotype originates from a person aged 65 to 85 with COVID-19, enrolled during active disease. In DNA form, the CDR3 reads TGTGCCAGCAGTACACCACATAAAGCAGGGATTGCACCCCTCCACTTT. It yields the protein CASSTPHKAGIAPLHF.